This TCR beta chain derives from a study of CD8 T cells in ankylosing spondylitis. Notes on the study in general: Clones tied to disease were said to be significantly enriched in matched ankylosing spondylitis synovial fluid. Earlier studies detected some motif variants in reactive arthritis synovial fluid and blood. Blood of patients with ankylosing spondylitis appeared to be characterized by a TCR beta motif of eight highly homologous variants.

TCRdb recomputed calls from the 5' RACE reads with MiXCR, one row per CDR3 protein. The table has 150,000 to 200,000 distinct CDR3 sequences, roughly 30% seen once; the top ten hold over 5.5%. Details on this clonotype: Its antigen remains unknown.

Per the germline V gene, CDR1 is KGHDR and CDR2 is SFDVKD. The CDR3 runs to 14 residues. Trimming stripped 4 bases from V and 4 bases from J, with 10 bases between. Material: synovial fluid, either unsorted or a sorted T cell fraction (not recorded which). The origin of this receptor is a male donor with ankylosing spondylitis. This chain links TRBV24-1 with TRBJ2-1; D call uncertain. CDR3 loop: CATSDPNSYNEQFF. DNA for the CDR3: TGTGCCACCAGTGACCCTAATTCTTACAATGAGCAGTTCTTC.